A selection of T cell receptor beta chains follows, all from one sample in a study of shared clonotypes between healthy human individuals. Measured with immunoSEQ multiplex PCR; TCRdb has only the in-frame clones, and not every one. The sample includes 2 million to 2.5 million clones, roughly 93% of them seen just once. Material: naive CD4+ T cells from PBMCs. The receptors derive from a man aged 18 to 29 in good health. Some clones in this sample may be carry-over from other donors' samples. Both conserved end residues are part of each CDR3. The D gene is left open where the match is weak. Size is stated for part of the rows, as once, few or many counts, or as a class when the clone is expanded.

clone size	J gene	V gene	D gene	CDR3 DNA	CDR3 protein
NA	TRBJ1-1	TRBV6-1	NA	TGTGCCAGCAGTGGTCGGCAGATGAACACTGAAGCTTTCTTT	CASSGRQMNTEAFF
NA	TRBJ1-2	TRBV28	NA	TGTGCCAGCAGTTCCCACAGGGTAGGAGGCTACACCTTC	CASSSHRVGGYTF
NA	TRBJ2-5	TRBV10-3	TRBD2	TGTGCCATCAGTGAGGAGAGGGGGCTAGGACTAGCGGGAGGAGCCCAAGAGACCCAGTACTTC	CAISEERGLGLAGGAQETQYF
NA	TRBJ2-2	TRBV19	NA	TGTGCCAGTAGTAGATTCAGACAGAGAAATTACACCGGGGAGCTGTTTTTT	CASSRFRQRNYTGELFF
NA	TRBJ2-5	TRBV2	NA	TGTGCCAGCAAAGGGGGGGAACAAGAGACCCAGTACTTC	CASKGGEQETQYF
NA	TRBJ2-5	TRBV5-1	NA	TGCGCCAGCAGCGGGGACACGGCGGGTGGGACCCAGTACTTC	CASSGDTAGGTQYF
NA	TRBJ1-6	TRBV5-1	NA	TGCGCCAGCAGCACGGACAGCGGTTCGAAGCCCCTCCACTTT	CASSTDSGSKPLHF
NA	TRBJ1-2	TRBV9	NA	TGTGCCAGCAGCCCTCCTTCACTTGGCGGCTACACCTTC	CASSPPSLGGYTF
NA	TRBJ2-3	TRBV2	NA	TGTGCCAGCAGAGGACAGATCACAGATACGCAGTATTTT	CASRGQITDTQYF
NA	TRBJ1-1	TRBV14	NA	TGTGCCAGCAGCCAGAGTCCCGTGCTGAAAGCTTTCTTT	CASSQSPVLKAFF
NA	TRBJ1-1	TRBV29-1	NA	TGCAGCGCTTTTGGGCCGGGCACTGAAGCTTTCTTT	CSAFGPGTEAFF
NA	TRBJ2-2	TRBV19	NA	TGTGCCAGTAGTATATCCACGGTGGCCGGGGAGCTGTTTTTT	CASSISTVAGELFF
NA	TRBJ1-1	TRBV6-6	NA	TGTGCCAGCAGTCCGGGACACCGGAACACTGAAGCTTTCTTT	CASSPGHRNTEAFF
NA	TRBJ2-3	TRBV5-6	TRBD2	TGTGCCAGCAGCCCCCTTAAAGGAGCGGGGATTACAGATACGCAGTATTTT	CASSPLKGAGITDTQYF
NA	TRBJ1-2	TRBV30	NA	TGTGCCTGGACCTATGGGCCGGATGGCTACACCTTC	CAWTYGPDGYTF
NA	TRBJ2-7	TRBV10-3	NA	TGTGCCATCAGTGAGTCCGCCGGGTGGGCGATCACATACGAGCAGTACTTC	CAISESAGWAITYEQYF
NA	TRBJ2-2	TRBV6-4	NA	TGTGCCAGCAGCGGAGGGGGCTTCACCGGGGAGCTGTTTTTT	CASSGGGFTGELFF
NA	TRBJ2-4	TRBV4-2	NA	TGTGCCAGCAGCCGGACGGGCCTTCAGTACTTC	CASSRTGLQYF
NA	TRBJ2-5	TRBV29-1	NA	TGCAGCACAGTCCTCGGGGGGCTTGGAGAGACCCAGTACTTC	CSTVLGGLGETQYF
NA	TRBJ2-1	TRBV28	NA	TGTGCCAGCAGTGGAACTAGTTACAATGAGCAGTTCTTC	CASSGTSYNEQFF
NA	TRBJ1-2	TRBV27	TRBD1	TGTGCCAGCAGTTATCAACAGGGGTATGGCTACACCTTC	CASSYQQGYGYTF
NA	TRBJ2-2	TRBV4-1	NA	TGCGCCAGCAGCCAAGTATTTTCCGGGGTTTCGACCACCGGGGAGCTGTTTTTT	CASSQVFSGVSTTGELFF
NA	TRBJ2-7	TRBV18	TRBD1	TGTGCCAGCTCACCGGGACAGTACAATTACGAGCAGTACTTC	CASSPGQYNYEQYF
NA	TRBJ2-5	TRBV5-1	TRBD1	TGCGCCAGCAGCTCCACGACAGGGGCGGAGACCCAGTACTTC	CASSSTTGAETQYF
NA	TRBJ2-7	TRBV7-8	NA	TGTGCCAGCAGCTTACCAGGGCGGGACTACGAGCAGTACTTC	CASSLPGRDYEQYF
NA	TRBJ1-3	TRBV28	NA	TGTGCCAGCGTCCTAGCGACTGGAAACACCATATATTTT	CASVLATGNTIYF
NA	TRBJ1-4	TRBV4-3	NA	TGCGCCAGCAGCCAGGGTAACAGGGATGTCTCTGAAAAACTGTTTTTT	CASSQGNRDVSEKLFF
once	TRBJ1-5	TRBV28	NA	TGTGCCAGCAGTCCGGGGGGCAATCAGCCCCAGCATTTT	CASSPGGNQPQHF
NA	TRBJ2-7	TRBV5-1	TRBD2	TGCGCCAGCAGCTTGTCCATAGCGGGAGACTTGAACGAGCAGTACTTC	CASSLSIAGDLNEQYF
NA	TRBJ1-6	TRBV5-4	NA	TGTGCCAGCAGCTTGGGGGACGGACCCCTCCACTTT	CASSLGDGPLHF
once	TRBJ2-2	TRBV28	NA	TGTGCCAGCAGACCGCCGGGCGGGGAGCTGTTTTTT	CASRPPGGELFF
NA	TRBJ1-2	TRBV28	NA	TGTGCCAGCAGATTCGGGACCGCCAACTATGGCTACACCTTC	CASRFGTANYGYTF
NA	TRBJ2-7	TRBV6-5	TRBD1	TGTGCCAGCACACCGCTTTGGGACAGCAACGAGCAGTACTTC	CASTPLWDSNEQYF
NA	TRBJ2-7	TRBV28	NA	TGTGCCAGCTTCCCCGGGATTGGGGCGGGCGAGCAGTACTTC	CASFPGIGAGEQYF
NA	TRBJ1-2	TRBV5-1	NA	TGCGCCAGCAGCTTGGCGGGCGACGGCTATGGCTACACCTTC	CASSLAGDGYGYTF
NA	TRBJ2-1	TRBV4-1	TRBD2	TGCGCCAGCAGCCAAGAGACTAGCGGGAGGGCCCCCTCATACAATGAGCAGTTCTTC	CASSQETSGRAPSYNEQFF
NA	TRBJ2-3	TRBV7-3	NA	TGTGCCAGCAGCTCCCCAAAGTCGGCGAGCACAGATACGCAGTATTTT	CASSSPKSASTDTQYF
NA	TRBJ2-6	TRBV4-2	NA	TGTGCCAGCAGCCCCCTTCCAACGGCAGGCTCTGGGGCCAACGTCCTGACTTTC	CASSPLPTAGSGANVLTF
once	TRBJ2-1	TRBV5-4	TRBD2	TGTGCCAGCAGCTTGGAAGTAGCGGGAGGGCCAGTGAATGAGCAGTTCTTC	CASSLEVAGGPVNEQFF
NA	TRBJ2-1	TRBV6-1	NA	TGTGCCAGCAGTGAACGGGTAGGAAGGCCCCGACCCGCGCAACGGGAGCAGTTCTTC	CASSERVGRPRPAQREQFF
NA	TRBJ2-5	TRBV2	NA	TGTGCCAGCAGTGCGTCCCGGGGCCAAGAGACCCAGTACTTC	CASSASRGQETQYF
once	TRBJ1-2	TRBV28	TRBD1	TGTGCCAGCAGTTTCCCTAGGACAGGGATTCGTCGCTATGGCTACACCTTC	CASSFPRTGIRRYGYTF
NA	TRBJ1-2	TRBV19	NA	TGTGCCAGTAGTATTGATTCCGGGTATGGCTACACCTTC	CASSIDSGYGYTF
NA	TRBJ2-2	TRBV5-1	NA	TGCGCCAGCAGCTTAGTGTCGGGGGCGAACACCGGGGAGCTGTTTTTT	CASSLVSGANTGELFF
NA	TRBJ2-5	TRBV5-1	NA	TGCGCCAGCAGCCGGACAGTTCAAGAGACCCAGTACTTC	CASSRTVQETQYF
NA	TRBJ2-5	TRBV5-1	TRBD2	TGCGCCAGCAGCGCGGGACTAGCGGGGGGACAAGAGACCCAGTACTTC	CASSAGLAGGQETQYF
NA	TRBJ2-7	TRBV5-1	TRBD1	TGCGCCAGCAGCTCGAACAGGGGGGAGCAGTACTTC	CASSSNRGEQYF
many	TRBJ2-1	TRBV6-6	TRBD2	TGTGCCAGCAGTTACTCGAGGTGGCGGGGGGACAATGAGCAGTTCTTC	CASSYSRWRGDNEQFF
few	TRBJ1-5	TRBV9	NA	TGTGCCAGCAGCTCGGGACCGATCAATCAGCCCCAGCATTTT	CASSSGPINQPQHF
once	TRBJ2-3	TRBV18	NA	TGTGCCAGCTCTCAATCGGACCCTCGGACAGATACGCAGTATTTT	CASSQSDPRTDTQYF
NA	TRBJ1-5	TRBV29-1	NA	TGCAGCGCAGCCCTACAGGGTCAGCCCCAGCATTTT	CSAALQGQPQHF